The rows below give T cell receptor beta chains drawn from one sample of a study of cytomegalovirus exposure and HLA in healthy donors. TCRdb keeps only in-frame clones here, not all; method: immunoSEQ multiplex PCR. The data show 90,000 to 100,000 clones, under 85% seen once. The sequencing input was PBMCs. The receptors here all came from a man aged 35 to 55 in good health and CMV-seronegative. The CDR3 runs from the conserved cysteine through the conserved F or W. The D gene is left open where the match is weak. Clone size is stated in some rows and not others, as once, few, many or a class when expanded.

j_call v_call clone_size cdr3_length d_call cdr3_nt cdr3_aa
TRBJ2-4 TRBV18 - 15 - TGTGCCAGCTCACCACAGGACAGAGCCAAAAACATTCAGTACTTC CASSPQDRAKNIQYF
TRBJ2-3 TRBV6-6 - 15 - TGTGCCAGCAGTTACAACGGGGGAGGCACAGATACGCAGTATTTT CASSYNGGGTDTQYF
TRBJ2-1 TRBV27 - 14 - TGTGCCAGCAGTTCGTCGGGACTCTGGAATGAGCAGTTCTTC CASSSSGLWNEQFF
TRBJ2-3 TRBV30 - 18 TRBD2 TGTGCCTGGAGTGTAGGGGGGACTAGCGGGAGCACCCTGGATACGCAGTATTTT CAWSVGGTSGSTLDTQYF
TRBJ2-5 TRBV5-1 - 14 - TGCGCCAGCAGCTTGGCAGGGTTAGGAGAGACCCAGTACTTC CASSLAGLGETQYF
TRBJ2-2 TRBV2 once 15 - TGTGCCAGCAGTGGGGCCCTTCTTGACACCGGGGAGCTGTTTTTT CASSGALLDTGELFF
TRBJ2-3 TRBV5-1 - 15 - TGCGCCAGCAGGCAAATATCCGGGACACCCAATACGCAGTATTTT CASRQISGTPNTQYF
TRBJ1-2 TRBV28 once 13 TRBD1 TGTGCCACCGCGACAGGGACGCACTATGGCTACACCTTC CATATGTHYGYTF
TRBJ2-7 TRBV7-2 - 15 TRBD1 TGTGCCAGCAGCCGACAGGGGACCAGCTCCTACGAGCAGTACTTC CASSRQGTSSYEQYF
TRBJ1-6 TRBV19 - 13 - TGTGCCAGTAATCAGGTTCCCAATTCACCCCTCCACTTT CASNQVPNSPLHF
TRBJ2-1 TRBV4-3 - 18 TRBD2 TGCGCCAGCAGCCAAGACCCGAGTCTAGCGGGCTCCTACAATGAGCAGTTCTTC CASSQDPSLAGSYNEQFF
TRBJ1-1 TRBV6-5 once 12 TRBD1 TGTGCCAGCAGATATCCAGGGGGAGAAGCTTTCTTT CASRYPGGEAFF
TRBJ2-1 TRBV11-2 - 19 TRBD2 TGTGCCAGCAGCTTAGACTGGCTAGCGGGGGGGATTTCCTACAATGAGCAGCTCTTC CASSLDWLAGGISYNEQLF
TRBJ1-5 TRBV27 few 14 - TGTGCCAGCAGCCGATCCCCGCCGGGAACAGTCCAGCATTTT CASSRSPPGTVQHF
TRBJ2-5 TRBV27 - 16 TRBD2 TGTGCCAGCAGTTTCCTGGTAGCGGGGAACCAAGAGACCCAGTACTTC CASSFLVAGNQETQYF
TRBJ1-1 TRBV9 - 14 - TGTGCCAGCAACAGTGAAAGTTTCGGCACTGAAGCTTTCTTT CASNSESFGTEAFF
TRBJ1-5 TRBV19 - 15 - TGTGCCAGTAGTATAGACAGGGCGCTCAATCAGCCCCAGCATTTT CASSIDRALNQPQHF
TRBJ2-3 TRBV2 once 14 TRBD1 TGTGCCAGCAGCACGACAGGGGGCAGAGATACGCAGTATTTT CASSTTGGRDTQYF
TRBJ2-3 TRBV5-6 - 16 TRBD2 TGTGCCAGCAGCTTGACGACTAGCGGGAGTAGAGATACGCAGTATTTT CASSLTTSGSRDTQYF
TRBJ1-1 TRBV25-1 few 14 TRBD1 TGTGCCAGCAGGACAGGGTCGGGGAACACTGAAGCTTTCTTT CASRTGSGNTEAFF
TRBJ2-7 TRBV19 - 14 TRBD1 TGTGCCACCTCCGGTCGGGACAGGCCCTACGAGCAGTACTTC CATSGRDRPYEQYF
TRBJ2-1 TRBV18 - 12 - TGTGCCAGCTCACCACCGGGAGGTGAGCAGTTCTTC CASSPPGGEQFF
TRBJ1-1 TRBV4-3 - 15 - TGCGCCAGCAGCCAAGACGTACACATGAACACTGAAGCTTTCTTT CASSQDVHMNTEAFF
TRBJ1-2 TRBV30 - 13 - TGTGCCTGGACAAAGCTAACTAACTATGGCTACACCTTC CAWTKLTNYGYTF
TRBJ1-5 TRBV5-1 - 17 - TGCGCCAGCAGCTTGGGGCAGGGGCCCTATAGCAATCAGCCCCAGCATTTT CASSLGQGPYSNQPQHF
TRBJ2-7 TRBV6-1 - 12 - TGTGCCGGCAGTCTCAGGGTCTACGAGCAGTACTTC CAGSLRVYEQYF
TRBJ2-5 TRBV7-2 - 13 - TGTGCCAGCAGCTTAGAGGCCAGGGAGACCCAGTACTTC CASSLEARETQYF
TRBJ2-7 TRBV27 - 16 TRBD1 TGTGCCAGCAGTATCCGACAGGGGGGTAGCGCCTACGAGCAGTACTTC CASSIRQGGSAYEQYF